This TCR beta chain was retrieved from a study of regulatory T cells in long-lasting Graves disease (dated by TCRdb to the early 2020s). For the study in its entirety: In the newly diagnosed Graves' disease group, patients had been taking antithyroid drugs for less than 3 months. Patients with persistent Graves' disease were compared with patients with newly diagnosed Graves' disease using TCR sequencing and RNA sequencing of peripheral blood. The study was conducted in China and was registered as a clinical trial. TCR sequencing covered about 13 persistent and around 20 newly diagnosed Graves' disease patients, 33 samples in total. Summary of the overall study and its limitations: Sequencing and analysis were limited to the TCR beta chain. Peripheral blood alone was examined, since thyroid tissue, which constituted the primary lesion, could not be accessed. Lower TCR Shannon entropy and fewer highly expanded clones were observed in persistent Graves' disease patients than in newly diagnosed patients, which suggested clonal expansion. More public clonotypes were shared among persistent patients (roughly 3,000) than among newly diagnosed patients (roughly 1,000). The small sample size was acknowledged by the authors as a limitation that may reduce accuracy. Preferential use of TRBV28, TRBJ1-2 and TRBJ2-5 was observed in persistent disease, whereas TRBV20-1 and TRBJ2-1 were favored in newly diagnosed disease.

This clonotype was seen at least ten times. Its antigen is unknown. Per-base quality was not reported, and no clone a single base away is much larger than it. Libraries were prepared through multiplex PCR. Instrument on record: Illumina HiSeq 4000. iRepertoire HTBI primers and Arm-PCR amplification of CDR3 regions were used to construct TCR beta libraries. PCR products were gel purified before sequencing. Per the source publication's procedure: Gene usage analysis of CDR3 amino acid clonotypes relied on the approximately 62 TRBV and around 14 TRBJ segments identified across samples. COPE and FqMerger were used to merge filtered high-quality paired reads into contigs. BLAST was used to align contigs to IMGT TRBV, TRBD and TRBJ reference genes, and CDR3 was defined according to IMGT. Any clonotype with a frequency above 0.1% was classified as a highly expanded clone. Shannon entropy served as the measure of repertoire diversity, while the Gini coefficient captured V-J evenness. Public clonotypes were defined as clonotypes shared by more than one individual. TCRdb reanalyzed the raw reads on its own, using fastp at Q25 for trimming and MiXCR for clone calling, and kept in-frame beta chains. Rows are combined by CDR3 protein, so each entry shows the most common genes and DNA. These V and J calls rely on TCRdb rather than the paper's analysis. In this sample the table shows hundreds of thousands of distinct CDR3 sequences, roughly 16% of which occur a single time. Together, the top ten hold roughly 25% of the sample.

As encoded in the germline V gene, CDR1 is MGHRA while CDR2 is YSYEKL. V loses 0 bases, J loses 5 bases, and the germline ends lie 10 bases apart. The CDR3 covers 14 residues, taking in both the cysteine and the phenylalanine. Just CDR3 DNA is preserved here, 42 bases in frame from base 1. The sample's time point label, decoded: newly diagnosed GD, antithyroid drugs for less than 3 months. RNA was extracted from PBMCs in TRIzol for both TCR sequencing and RNA sequencing. Graves' disease was diagnosed according to American Thyroid Association guidelines. Patients were recruited from an endocrinology department in Xi'an, China. Each patient gave approximately 10 milliliters of peripheral blood, collected in an EDTA anticoagulant tube. Ficoll Paque Plus density gradient separation was used to isolate PBMCs, and no further T cell sorting was performed. An Agilent 2100 Bioanalyzer and agarose gel were used to check RNA quality, while a NanoDrop 2000 measured RNA concentration.

These sequences were also reported in another study, on T cells in Graves' hyperthyroidism and ophthalmopathy. According to the second study: Stable Graves' hyperthyroidism was defined as no progression to ophthalmopathy during 18 months of follow-up. Hyperthyroidism patients were newly diagnosed, had a disease duration of under 2 months, and were aged 18 to 65 years. Patients with uncontrolled infections, other autoimmune diseases, pregnancy or lactation were excluded. Clinical symptoms, serum thyroxine and TRAb, thyroid ultrasound, and orbital computed tomography formed the basis for the diagnoses. For the first round of RT-PCR on the TCR CDR3, the HTBI primer set was used together with the Qiagen OneStep RT-PCR kit. Most expanded thyroid clonotypes (frequency above 0.001) were also detected in blood, suggesting blood repertoires may reflect thyroid immune responses. A model built on a 13 V-J signature distinguished ophthalmopathy from stable hyperthyroidism, reaching 85% to 90% sensitivity and 81.08% specificity in cross-validation and 80%/75% in testing. In validation, the model predicted progression to ophthalmopathy with roughly 66% sensitivity and around 72% specificity, a median of around 6.6 months before onset. To identify distinguishing TCR V-J signatures, a discovery cohort of around 100 patients was used, comprising some 45 with Graves' ophthalmopathy and around 57 with stable Graves' hyperthyroidism. Prospective prediction of ophthalmopathy was tested in an independent validation cohort of about 19 hyperthyroidism patients and roughly 16 patients who later progressed to ophthalmopathy. The approximately 90 discovery patients were randomly split 7:3 into training and test sets. In addition, the study compared T-cell repertoires in thyroid tissue and in blood from several Graves' hyperthyroidism patients. Following sampling, methimazole starting at 30 mg daily was given to hyperthyroidism patients, and high-dose intravenous methylprednisolone was given to ophthalmopathy patients. The libraries were constructed in a second round of multiplex PCR and then size-selected and purified. The libraries were sequenced on an Illumina HiSeq2000 using paired-end 100 bp reads. SOAPnuke was used to process the raw data, with reads discarded if the reads contained adapters or uncalled bases, had a mean Phred below 15, or lacked an exact constant-primer or identifier match. COPE v1.2.5 was used to merge high-quality paired reads, and clonotypes were defined as unique nucleotide sequences. Clonotypes were aligned to IMGT TRBV, TRBD and TRBJ reference segments using MiTCR v1.1. The analysis was restricted to V-J combinations with a frequency above 0.0001, which together covered 99% to 99.2% of the repertoires. The TCS score was defined as F50 (clonal expansion) divided by E x V (chaos), with BLOSUM62-based TCRdist calculated between CDR3 peptides within each V-J. Welch's t-statistics and random forest reduced around 520 V-J features to 10 to 15, which were used in a naive Bayes classifier (R e1071). No statistical method was used to fix the sample size in advance, and group allocation was not hidden from the investigators. The paper describes TCR Vbeta CDR3 sequencing of 135 peripheral blood samples, made up of 43 ophthalmopathy patients, 70 to 80 hyperthyroidism patients and 17 progressor patients.

This sequence uses TRBV4-1 and TRBJ1-1, with no reliable assignment of the D segment. The source of this sequence is a woman aged 40 to 65 with Graves disease. Donor details come from another sample of the same person, matched by shared clones. Material: peripheral blood mononuclear cells (PBMCs), obtained at new diagnosis, from a patient treated with antithyroid drugs. The encoded CDR3 is CASSQERLWTEAFF. At the DNA level, the sequence is TGCGCCAGCAGCCAAGAAAGACTGTGGACTGAAGCTTTCTTT.